This TCR beta chain is drawn from a study of T-cell memory formation after mild COVID-19. Germline trimming cut 0 bases from V and 1 base from J; bases unmatched to any gene: 7. Germline loops: CDR1 SGHRS, CDR2 YFSETQ. The CDR3 runs 17 residues. TCRdb re-called the 5' RACE reads through MiXCR, storing one row per CDR3 protein. The sample shows 100,000 or so distinct CDR3 sequences, approximately 12% of them seen only once. This clonotype was detected ten times or more. The V call is TRBV5-1, the J call TRBJ2-4; the match to TRBD1 covers 7 bases. This receptor was identified in a man younger than 35 who had mild COVID-19 (a few samples of this study predate the infection). Cell type and time point are not known. The sample consisted of PBMCs or a T cell subset sorted from them (not recorded which). CDR3 bases: TGCGCCAGCAGCTTGGGCCAGGGGGAATGGGCCAAAAACATTCAGTACTTC. Translating it yields CASSLGQGEWAKNIQYF.